This TCR beta chain derives from a study of vaccination and CD4 T cells after COVID-19. Study at large: Investigators stimulated cells with overlapping spike peptides drawn from SARS-CoV-2, HCoV-NL63, HCoV-OC43 and HCoV-229E.

Once obtained from cultured CD4+ T cells, the DNA was sequenced using the Oncomine TCR Beta short-read assay. Cultured CD4+ T cells yielded the extracted genomic DNA. TCRdb re-called the PCR reads through MiXCR, storing one row per CDR3 protein. The sample comprises 20,000 or so distinct CDR3 sequences, about 45% of which are singletons, and approximately 12% rests with the top ten. V was pared by 1 base and J by 9 bases, with 2 bases of the junction left unmatched. CDR1 is MNHEY and CDR2 is SVGEGT in the germline V gene. This CDR3 has 13 amino acids. On this clonotype itself: Its antigen is not known.

Treatment described: roughly ten-day PBMC culture with coronavirus spike peptide pools or control peptides (ViraFEST assay). This receptor was identified in a human donor with COVID-19. Sequencing was carried out using cultured CD4+ T cells from blood. The rearrangement joins TRBV6-2 or TRBV6-3 to TRBJ2-1, with 8 bases identical to TRBD2. This CDR3 reads CASSYYRGGEQFF. Written as DNA, the CDR3 is TGTGCCAGCAGTTACTACCGGGGGGGTGAGCAGTTCTTC.